These 15 T cell receptor beta chains share one sample of origin, sequenced in a study of blood T cell repertoires in COVID-19. The table came from immunoSEQ multiplex PCR; TCRdb's copy has only in-frame clones and leaves some out. Of 200,000 to 300,000 clones listed, approximately 86% are singletons. The sequenced sample consisted of peripheral blood. These receptors were obtained from a human donor in a cohort sampled during active COVID-19.

The chain employs TRBV3-1 (or the pseudogene TRBV3-2) and TRBJ2-7; 12 positions match TRBD2. The germline CDR1 and CDR2 sequences are LGHDT and YNNKEL (reference sequence). The CDR3 covers 17 residues. V gave up 0 bases and J gave up 3 bases; unmatched junction bases: 6. The CDR3 loop reads CASSQELAGGPRYEQYF. Here the CDR3 DNA reads TGTGCCAGCAGCCAAGAGCTAGCGGGAGGGCCCCGCTACGAGCAGTACTTC.

V is TRBV29-1 and J is TRBJ1-4; maybe TRBD1 (5 bases). The CDR3 is 13 amino acids. Germline V gene data show CDR1 as SQVTM and CDR2 as ANQGSEA. V lost 4 bases to trimming and J lost 5 bases, with 11 bases between them. CDR3 region: CSVAPGLNEKLFF. Written as DNA, the CDR3 is TGCAGCGTTGCGCCGGGACTGAATGAAAAACTGTTTTTT.

The V and J genes are TRBV7-2 and TRBJ1-2; unclear D gene. V was shortened by 1 base and J by 8 bases, with 14 bases between the two germline ends. The germline CDR1 and CDR2 sequences are SGHTA and FQGNSA. CDR3 size: 14 residues. The CDR3 DNA follows: TGTGCCAGCAGCTTAGGGAGCTCCGGGGTCGGCTACACCTTC. Amino acids: CASSLGSSGVGYTF.

This chain links TRBV7-3 with TRBJ2-7; 8 positions match TRBD2. The CDR3 extends over 13 amino acids. V lost 4 bases and J lost 3; bases outside the gene matches: 2. Germline assignment: CDR1 SGHTA and CDR2 FQGTGA. CDR3 sequence: CASSSREGYEQYF. CDR3 DNA sequence: TGTGCCAGCAGCTCCCGGGAGGGCTACGAGCAGTACTTC.

The chain employs TRBV6-4 and TRBJ2-5, with D maybe TRBD2 (6 bases). CDR1 is MRHNA and CDR2 is SNTAGT in the germline V gene. The CDR3 loop spans 15 amino acids. The V gene lost 0 bases and the J gene lost 4 bases, with 12 bases spanning the gap. Here the CDR3 reads CASSDSTSFRETQYF. The DNA for the CDR3 is TGTGCCAGCAGTGACTCGACTAGTTTTCGAGAGACCCAGTACTTC.

The J gene is TRBJ2-2, the V gene TRBV13; D is uncertain. The CDR3 is 13 amino acids. Germline V gene sequence: CDR1 PRHDT, CDR2 FYEKMQ (reference sequence). Trimming cost V 3 bases and J 6 bases, with 8 bases left between them. The CDR3 region is CASSFSGPGELFF. The CDR3 bases are TGTGCCAGCAGCTTCTCAGGTCCCGGGGAGCTGTTTTTT.

The CDR3 loop reads CASGLGREDTEAFF. As DNA, the CDR3 is TGTGCTAGTGGTTTGGGCAGGGAGGACACTGAAGCTTTCTTT. The V call is TRBV12-5, the J call TRBJ1-1; a weak D match, TRBD1 (5 bases). Germline V lookup: CDR1 LGHNT, CDR2 FRNRAP. This CDR3 region has 14 residues. Trimming stripped 1 base from V and 3 bases from J, with 9 bases between.

The rearrangement links TRBV12-3 or TRBV12-4 to TRBJ1-5; D unresolved. The CDR3 has 11 amino acids. Between the trimmed V and J ends, which lost 5 bases and 4 bases, there was a span of 3 bases. CDR3 nucleotides: TGTGCCAGCAGTCTTAATCAGCCCCAGCATTTT. Translation gives CASSLNQPQHF.

The chain is built from TRBV4-1 and TRBJ1-1; possibly TRBD1 for D (6 bases). With 0 bases removed from V and 6 bases from J, the gap between germline ends came to 11 bases. CDR3 size: 14 residues. Germline loops: CDR1 MGHRA, CDR2 YSYEKL. The CDR3 nucleotides read TGCGCCAGCAGCCAAGAAGGTGCAGGGGCTGAAGCTTTCTTT. Translated, it gives CASSQEGAGAEAFF.

In DNA, the CDR3 is TGTGCCAGCAGGGACAGGGGGCCGGCTAATGAAAAACTGTTTTTT. Residues: CASRDRGPANEKLFF. V usage is TRBV6-5 and J usage is TRBJ1-4, with TRBD1 identical over 11 bases. The ends lost 6 bases at V and 3 bases at J; junction bases unmatched: 3. Germline V gene data show CDR1 as MNHEY and CDR2 as SVGAGI. CDR3 length: 15 amino acids.

This chain joins TRBV30 and TRBJ1-4; D is undetermined. CDR3 size: 14 residues. V lost 1 base, J lost 6 bases, and 12 bases lay in between. The germline V gene encodes CDR1 GTSNPN and CDR2 SVGIG (reference sequence). CDR3 bases: TGTGCCTGGAGTGGAGGGCCTAGAGATGAAAAACTGTTTTTT. It yields the protein CAWSGGPRDEKLFF. The variable domain in full, with the rest retrieved from reference TRBV30 and TRBJ1-4, is SQTIHQWPATLVQPVGSPLSLECTVEGTSNPNLYWYRQAAGRGLQLLFYSVGIGQISSEVPQNLSASRPQDRQFILSSKKLLLSDSGFYLCAWSGGPRDEKLFFGSGTQLSVL.

The V gene is TRBV6-2 or TRBV6-3, the J gene TRBJ1-5, with TRBD1 as a possible D gene (5 bases). Between the trimmed V and J ends, which lost 7 bases and 2 bases, there was a span of 15 bases. Per the germline V gene, CDR1 is MNHEY and CDR2 is SVGEGT. This CDR3 region has 15 residues. The CDR3 region is CASTPSGNGNQPQHF. In nucleotides, the CDR3 is TGTGCCAGCACCCCGTCAGGGAATGGCAATCAGCCCCAGCATTTT.

A remark on this clone: This may stem from a read error, because a much larger clone lies one nucleotide away. This sequence joins TRBV7-9 and TRBJ2-7; D unclear. Trimming removed 2 bases from V and 3 bases from J, with 2 bases in between. Germline CDR1 is SEHNR and CDR2 is FQNEAQ (reference sequence). There are 11 residues in the CDR3. In nucleotides, the CDR3 is TGTGCCAGCAGCTTATACTACGAGCAGTACTTC. Amino acid sequence: CASSLYYEQYF.

The chain has TRBV15 and TRBJ1-1; D call uncertain. The CDR3 sequence is 16 residues long. Germline assignment: CDR1 LNHNV and CDR2 YYDKDF (reference sequence). Deletions cut 1 base from V and 1 base from J, with 13 bases between. The CDR3 reads CATSRGLEGWNTEAFF. CDR3 bases: TGTGCCACCAGCAGAGGTCTCGAGGGTTGGAACACTGAAGCTTTCTTT.

The chain has TRBV5-5 and TRBJ2-7; 7 nucleotides match TRBD1. V shed 4 bases, J shed 3 bases, and the junction held 1 base outside the gene matches. The CDR3 runs 12 residues. The germline V gene encodes CDR1 SGHKS and CDR2 YYEKEE (reference sequence). CDR3 nucleotides: TGTGCCAGCAGCCGGGACAGCTACGAGCAGTACTTC. It yields the protein CASSRDSYEQYF.